A single sample gave rise to the 5 T cell receptor beta chains below, sequenced in a study of shared clonotypes between healthy human individuals. The protocol was immunoSEQ multiplex PCR, while the TCRdb copy is restricted to in-frame clones and leaves out a portion. The data hold some 650,000 clones, with more than 95% observed a single time. The sequencing sample was made of naive CD4+ T cells sorted from blood. The subset denotes: CD45RA+ positively selected. The receptors were gathered from a woman in her 30s in good health.

This rearrangement joins TRBV6-5 to TRBJ2-7, with 7 bases identical to TRBD1. Trimming cost V 0 bases and J 2 bases; bases outside gene matches: 4. CDR3 length equals 15 residues. Germline loops: CDR1 MNHEY, CDR2 SVGAGI. The CDR3 DNA reads as TGTGCCAGCAGTTACTCCGGGACAGAGGCCTACGAGCAGTACTTC. Amino acids: CASSYSGTEAYEQYF.

J is TRBJ2-3 and V is TRBV4-1, with TRBD1 as a possible D gene (6 bases). The V gene's germline CDR1 is MGHRA and CDR2 YSYEKL. V was shortened by 4 bases and J by 6 bases, with 14 bases between the two germline ends. The CDR3 loop spans 14 amino acids. The CDR3 nucleotides read TGCGCCAGCAGCCGGCAGGGGAAGGCGGATACGCAGTATTTT. As protein: CASSRQGKADTQYF.

V is TRBV28 and J is TRBJ2-5, with 11 bases that match TRBD1. The J call may be faulty, since TRBJ2-7 better matches the DNA end. The CDR3 loop spans 15 amino acids. CDR1 and CDR2 (germline): MDHEN, SYDVKM. CDR3 loop: CASSYGGQGAYEQYF. CDR3 nucleotide sequence: TGTGCCAGCAGCTACGGGGGACAGGGGGCCTACGAGCAGTACTTC.

V and J are TRBV28 and TRBJ1-2, with D possibly TRBD1 on 6 matching bases. Germline CDR1 is MDHEN and CDR2 is SYDVKM. CDR3 length: 15 residues. V gave up 5 bases and J gave up 4 bases, with 17 bases separating them. CDR3 sequence: CASSTGGRAGYGYTF. The CDR3 bases are TGTGCCAGCAGTACTGGGGGCAGGGCGGGCTATGGCTACACCTTC.

In DNA, the CDR3 is TGTGCCAGCAGCTTAGAATGGTACGGTGAGCAGTTCTTC. It yields the protein CASSLEWYGEQFF. The chain recombines TRBV11-2 with TRBJ2-1; D gene uncertain. Germline V lookup: CDR1 SGHAT, CDR2 FQNNGV. V lost 0 bases and J lost 9, with 9 bases in between. This CDR3 comprises 13 residues.